These 3 T cell receptor beta chains came from one sample sequenced in a study of long-term antiretroviral therapy in people with HIV. Sequencing relied on immunoSEQ assay v3.0, run at survey level. TCRdb keeps only in-frame clones here, not all; method: immunoSEQ multiplex PCR. The sample shows about 21,000 clones, around 80% of them seen only once. Here the sequenced sample was unsorted PBMCs, taken 4.1 years after starting antiretroviral therapy. These receptors were obtained from a woman between 40 and 55 years old with HIV.

V usage is TRBV9 and J usage is TRBJ2-2; TRBD1 might be the D (5 bases). Trimming removed 2 bases at V and 1 base at J, with 12 bases between. Germline CDR1 SGDLS, CDR2 YYNGEE. The CDR3 length is 16 residues. Here the CDR3 reads CASSVEGALNTGELFF. The CDR3 DNA is TGTGCCAGCAGCGTTGAAGGGGCGTTGAACACCGGGGAGCTGTTTTTT.

This clone has only one observation. J is TRBJ2-1 and V is TRBV10-1; 10 bases are shared with TRBD2. Trimming cost V 4 bases and J 4 bases; bases outside gene matches: 7. The CDR3 runs to 16 residues. Germline CDR1 reads WNHNN; CDR2 reads SYGVQD (reference sequence). CDR3 region: CASSVSSGRGYNEQFF. The CDR3 DNA is TGCGCCAGCAGTGTTTCCAGCGGGAGGGGTTACAATGAGCAGTTCTTC.

V usage is TRBV19 and J usage is TRBJ2-7; D uncertain. In germline, CDR1 is LNHDA, CDR2 SQIVND (reference sequence). The CDR3 totals 13 residues. Trimming pared 2 bases from V and 4 bases from J, leaving 9 bases between. The CDR3, as DNA: TGTGCCAGTAGTATATATAGGTGGTACGAGCAGTACTTC. Translation gives CASSIYRWYEQYF. Full variable domain (remainder filled in from reference TRBV19 and TRBJ2-7): DGGITQSPKYLFRKEGQNVTLSCEQNLNHDAMYWYRQDPGQGLRLIYYSQIVNDFQKGDIAEGYSVSREKKESFPLTVTSAQKNPTAFYLCASSIYRWYEQYFGPGTRLTVT.